Listed here is a single T cell receptor (beta chain). This record comes from a study of blood T cell repertoires in COVID-19. Study information: COVID-19 samples collected from the United States, Italy and Spain covered acute and convalescent phases.

Clones were sequenced by immunoSEQ multiplex PCR, and TCRdb holds only the in-frame ones, with some missing. Among about 190,000 clones, over 75% were seen once, and the ten largest hold around 12%. This CDR3 has 14 residues. Unmatched junction bases numbered 6, after V lost 6 bases and J lost 5 bases. Per the germline V gene, CDR1 is KGHSH and CDR2 is LQKENI. What was sequenced was peripheral blood. The clonotype was recovered from a woman between 50 and 59 years old with acute or convalescent COVID-19. The rearrangement joins TRBV18 to TRBJ2-7; 11 bases fit TRBD2. Here the CDR3 DNA reads TGTGCCAGCTCCCCAACGGGACTAGCGGACGAGCAGTACTTC. Its protein product is CASSPTGLADEQYF.